The clone carrying this T cell receptor beta chain was observed once. Its antigen is as yet unknown. This sample stems from a study of Ad26.COV2.S vaccination and SARS-CoV-2 variants. Study as a whole: The COV1001 Ad26.COV2.S trial arm included the donor. Once or twice, 56 days apart, Ad26.COV2.S was delivered intramuscularly. Study-wide results and limits: Vaccinated and placebo-treated recipients had similar non-spike TCR breadth. Post-vaccination spike-specific CD8+ and CD4+ T cell responses reportedly had substantial breadth.

The germline V gene has CDR1 KGHSH and CDR2 LQKENI. Trimming stripped 0 bases from V and 2 bases from J, with 4 bases between. The CDR3 loop spans 13 amino acids. Treatment reported: roughly 19 received Ad26.COV2.S at low or high dose, single or two shots; five or six received placebo; per-sample allocation not given. Following the first vaccine or placebo injection, samples were taken on day 63. Clones were sequenced by immunoSEQ multiplex PCR, and TCRdb holds only the in-frame ones, with some missing. The table has approximately 480,000 clones, roughly 85% seen once. This sample comprised peripheral blood, obtained in a trial of Ad26.COV2.S vaccine versus placebo. This chain connects TRBV18 to TRBJ2-5, with no clear D. The sequence was obtained from a person between 18 and 59 years old who received the Ad26.COV2.S COVID-19 vaccine or a placebo. The CDR3 reads CASSPPTQETQYF. CDR3 nucleotide sequence: TGTGCCAGCTCACCACCTACACAAGAGACCCAGTACTTC.